Listed here are 21 T cell receptor beta chains from one sample, sequenced in a study of cytomegalovirus exposure and HLA in healthy donors. PCR used 60 Vbeta primers and 13 Jbeta primers. Some clones are missing from TCRdb's copy, which holds only in-frame ones; the method was immunoSEQ multiplex PCR. Among roughly 180,000 clones listed, about 85% were seen once. Input material: PBMCs. The receptor set was obtained from a boy aged 2 to 10 in good health and CMV-seronegative.

The V gene is TRBV10-3, the J gene TRBJ1-3; D remains unclear. Germline V CDR1 and CDR2: ENHRY, SYGVKD. The CDR3 consists of 17 residues. Deletions cut 2 bases from V and 1 base from J, with 15 bases between. CDR3 sequence reads: CAISESIGWTSGNTIYF. The CDR3, as DNA: TGTGCCATCAGTGAGAGTATTGGTTGGACTTCTGGAAACACCATATATTTT.

This clone was counted only a few times. The chain employs TRBV2 and TRBJ2-1; the D gene is possibly TRBD1 (5 bases). The CDR3 consists of 15 residues. Trimming shortened V by 7 bases and J by 1 base, and 14 bases separated the two germline ends. Germline V gene lookup returns CDR1 SNHLY and CDR2 FYNNEI. CDR3 sequence (DNA): TGTGCCAGCACCGGCAACAGGATGTCCTACAATGAGCAGTTCTTC. Translation gives CASTGNRMSYNEQFF.

J is TRBJ2-1 and V is TRBV4-2; TRBD2 matches at 12 bases. There are 14 residues in the CDR3. Trimming took 1 base from V and 12 from J; bases not matched to a gene: 4. Germline V gene lookup returns CDR1 LGHNA and CDR2 YNFKEQ. The CDR3 DNA is TGTGCCAGCAGCCAAGGACTAGCGGGAGTATCGCAGTTCTTC. This gives the protein CASSQGLAGVSQFF.

This chain uses TRBV4-1 with TRBJ1-2; D perhaps matches TRBD1 (5 bases). Germline V gives CDR1 MGHRA, CDR2 YSYEKL. Trimming shortened V by 0 bases and J by 4 bases, and 6 bases separated the two germline ends. CDR3 length equals 13 residues. DNA of the CDR3: TGCGCCAGCAGCCAAGAAGGGGTCTATGGCTACACCTTC. It specifies CASSQEGVYGYTF.

The chain couples TRBV7-2 to TRBJ1-2; 10 bases map to TRBD1. The CDR3 consists of 16 residues. The V gene end was trimmed by 5 bases and the J gene end by 6 bases; junction bases not matched to a gene: 12. Per germline, CDR1 SGHTA and CDR2 FQGNSA. The chain's CDR3 is CASSLTLTGTGDGYTF. CDR3 nucleotides: TGTGCCAGCAGCCTGACCTTAACCGGGACAGGGGATGGCTACACCTTC.

V gene TRBV7-8 combines with J gene TRBJ2-1; TRBD2 might be the D (7 bases). Between the trimmed V and J ends, which lost 1 base and 2 bases, there was a span of 12 bases. The germline V gene encodes CDR1 SGHVS and CDR2 FQNEAQ. CDR3 length: 16 amino acids. This chain's CDR3 is CASSLDRGAPYNEQFF. CDR3 in DNA: TGTGCCAGCAGCTTAGATCGGGGGGCCCCCTACAATGAGCAGTTCTTC.

The chain combines TRBV5-6 with TRBJ2-5, with D hard to call. V was trimmed by 0 bases and J by 8 bases, leaving 14 bases between them. There are 14 residues in the CDR3. Germline CDR1 and CDR2: SGHDT and YYEEEE. The CDR3 nucleotides are TGTGCCAGCAGCTTGGGGCTGGTCCCCCGCACCCAGTACTTC. Translation gives CASSLGLVPRTQYF.

The rearrangement links TRBV28 to TRBJ2-1; a possible D gene is TRBD2 (6 bases). Trimming left V 7 bases short and J 0 bases short, with 16 bases between. CDR1 MDHEN and CDR2 SYDVKM come from the germline V gene. This CDR3 has 16 residues. The CDR3 loop is CASTGWAGSSYNEQFF. In nucleotides, the CDR3 is TGTGCCAGCACGGGGTGGGCGGGGAGCTCCTACAATGAGCAGTTCTTC.

The chain uses TRBV6-1 and TRBJ2-1, with 10 bases lining up with TRBD2. Germline-derived CDR1 and CDR2 are MNHNS and SASEGT. J was trimmed by 8 bases and V by 2 bases; bases with no gene match: 3. This CDR3 has 14 residues. The CDR3 is CASSELAGVDEQFF. CDR3 nucleotides: TGTGCCAGCAGTGAACTAGCGGGAGTAGATGAGCAGTTCTTC.

With respect to this clone: Additional DNA sequences in this sample encode the identical CDR3. This rearrangement joins TRBV7-9 to TRBJ2-7, with D possibly matching TRBD2 (6 bases). Germline V gene lookup returns CDR1 SEHNR and CDR2 FQNEAQ (reference sequence). The CDR3 is 14 residues long. Deletions cut 0 bases from V and 2 bases from J, with 8 bases between. CDR3 sequence reads: CASSLAGGPYEQYF. The CDR3 coding sequence is TGTGCCAGCAGCTTAGCGGGAGGCCCCTACGAGCAGTACTTC.

This chain connects TRBV27 to TRBJ1-6; TRBD1 aligns across 9 bases. Germline CDR1 is MNHEY and CDR2 is SMNVEV (reference sequence). The CDR3 length is 13 residues. V lost 8 bases to trimming and J lost 9 bases; unmatched junction nucleotides: 5. The CDR3: CASWTGATSPLHF. The CDR3 nucleotides are TGTGCCAGCTGGACAGGGGCGACTTCACCCCTCCACTTT.

The chain carries TRBV30 and TRBJ1-1; a possible D gene is TRBD1 (5 bases). Germline CDR1 and CDR2: GTSNPN and SVGIG (reference sequence). The CDR3 totals 14 residues. V lost 0 bases to trimming and J lost 6 bases, with 14 bases between them. The CDR3 bases are TGTGCCTGGAGTGTAGAACCCGGGGGTGCTGAAGCTTTCTTT. Residues: CAWSVEPGGAEAFF.

The genes are TRBV6-4 and TRBJ2-3; TRBD2 might be the D (5 bases). Germline V gives CDR1 MRHNA, CDR2 SNTAGT. The CDR3 is 14 amino acids. Trimming pared 2 bases from V and 4 bases from J, leaving 10 bases between. CDR3 DNA: TGTGCCAGCAGTGACGAGGGAATGGCAGATACGCAGTATTTT. Protein sequence: CASSDEGMADTQYF.

The V call is TRBV2, the J call TRBJ2-7; TRBD1 matches at 10 bases. Unmatched junction bases numbered 7, after V lost 5 bases and J lost 6 bases. The CDR3 is made up of 14 amino acids. CDR1 and CDR2 (germline): SNHLY, FYNNEI. The CDR3 coding sequence is TGTGCCAGCAGTTCCGGGACAGGGGTACTCGAGCAGTACTTC. Protein: CASSSGTGVLEQYF.

The chain carries TRBV30 and TRBJ1-1; D is unclear. CDR1 is GTSNPN and CDR2 is SVGIG in the germline V gene (reference sequence). V was clipped by 4 bases and J by 1 base, with 10 bases between them. The CDR3 spans 13 residues. The CDR3 region has the DNA TGTGCCTGGAACCCTGGGAGGAACACTGAAGCTTTCTTT. Translated: CAWNPGRNTEAFF.

The chain couples TRBV28 to TRBJ1-5; 10 bases map to TRBD1. CDR1 is MDHEN, CDR2 SYDVKM, per germline. The CDR3 has 18 amino acids. The CDR3 sequence is CAVVPGQGWMVSNQPQHF. The CDR3 nucleotides read TGTGCTGTAGTTCCGGGACAGGGGTGGATGGTGAGCAATCAGCCCCAGCATTTT.

The rearrangement links TRBV6-1 to TRBJ2-2; a weak D match, TRBD1 (5 bases). Germline CDR1 and CDR2: MNHNS and SASEGT. Trimming stripped 6 bases from V and 5 bases from J, with 10 bases between. This CDR3 is built from 13 residues. The CDR3 DNA is TGTGCCAGCAGACCACAGGTTACCGGGGAGCTGTTTTTT. This translates into CASRPQVTGELFF.

This clone was seen once. The junction does not match germline at one end; this may be a read error. The rearrangement joins TRBV7-9 to TRBJ1-1, with D possibly TRBD1 on 6 matching bases. Germline lookup yields CDR1 SEHNR and CDR2 FQNEAQ (reference sequence). The CDR3 extends over 14 amino acids. For the CDR3, the DNA is TGTTCCAGCAGCCAGGAGACAGGTAACACTGAAGCTTTCTTT. It specifies CSSSQETGNTEAFF.

The chain joins TRBV27 to TRBJ1-5; D is unclear. V was pared by 7 bases and J by 7 bases, with 5 bases between. From germline, CDR1 is MNHEY and CDR2 SMNVEV (reference sequence). The CDR3 length is 10 residues. CDR3 nucleotides: TGTGCCAGCAACTACCAGCCCCAGCATTTT. Its translation: CASNYQPQHF.

This chain joins TRBV6-5 and TRBJ2-7; D may be TRBD1 (6 bases). CDR3 length equals 13 residues. CDR1 MNHEY and CDR2 SVGAGI come from the germline V gene. Trimming stripped 7 bases from V and 4 bases from J, with 14 bases between. CDR3: CASTGQPEYEQYV. The CDR3 bases are TGTGCCAGCACCGGACAGCCCGAGTACGAGCAGTACGTC.

The J gene is TRBJ2-2, the V gene TRBV5-1, with 7 nucleotides matching TRBD2. The J segment lost 5 bases and the V segment lost 0 bases, leaving 10 bases of the junction unmatched. This CDR3 is 17 amino acids long. Germline CDR1 and CDR2: SGHRS and YFSETQ. The CDR3 DNA sequence: TGCGCCAGCAGCTTGGGTGGACTAGTCGGCCCGACCGGGGAGCTGTTTTTT. Its translation is CASSLGGLVGPTGELFF.